The source of this T cell receptor beta chain is a study of early T cells in non-severe SARS-CoV-2 infection. Unique molecular identifiers (one per individual cDNA molecule) were attached. Using its own MiXCR run on the 5' RACE reads, TCRdb lists one record per CDR3 protein. The repertoire has 50,000 to 65,000 distinct CDR3 sequences, about 8% of them found once; the top ten carry roughly a tenth. The CDR3 totals 14 residues. CDR1 and CDR2 (germline): LNHDA, SQIVND (reference sequence). V was shortened by 4 bases and J by 3 bases, with 12 bases between the two germline ends. The chain combines TRBV19 with TRBJ2-5, with D maybe TRBD1 (6 bases). The clonotype originates from an adult who was a healthcare worker with PCR-confirmed SARS-CoV-2 infection or an uninfected control (not recorded which). The sample in question was whole blood, obtained at baseline. The CDR3 DNA reads as TGTGCCAGTAGTACCTGGACAGAAAAAGAGACCCAGTACTTC. This sequence encodes CASSTWTEKETQYF.